This entry concerns a single TCR beta chain. The count of this clonotype is one. It lacks a known antigen. There are no base qualities to consult, and no much larger clone falls within one base. One read yields weak evidence. Peripheral blood CD8+ and CD4+ T cells from healthy donors, Susac syndrome patients and multiple sclerosis patients were profiled by high-throughput TCR beta sequencing. The Susac syndrome patients fulfilled recently defined diagnostic criteria for either definite or probable disease. Bulk CD8+ and CD4+ T cells were purified by magnetic negative isolation, whereas CD8+ TEMRA cells were enriched by FACS. Blood was drawn into EDTA tubes, processed within 24 hours, and PBMCs were isolated by density gradient centrifugation. PBMCs intended for TCR sequencing were frozen in liquid nitrogen and were later thawed in a 37 degrees C water bath. Purity of sorted or isolated CD4+, CD8+ and CD8+ TEMRA cells was at least 90%.

The data are from a study of CD8 T cells in Susac syndrome (dated 2019 in TCRdb). Regarding the complete study: Among the sequenced Susac syndrome patients, five or six had clinically active disease and eight were in clinical remission. At blood withdrawal, Susac syndrome patients were either therapy-naive, taking corticosteroids (in some cases with IVIg as well), or taking IVIg alone. Repertoire sequencing was used to test whether CD8+ T cell activation and differentiation in Susac syndrome was antigen driven. The clonality of the CD8+ T cell repertoire was compared across some eleven healthy donors, 14 Susac syndrome patients and roughly 16 multiple sclerosis patients. The study at large found these results: In the total CD8+ and CD8+ TEMRA repertoires, sixteen and five Susac-specific public clones, respectively, were identified. Clonal expansion was seen in Susac syndrome CD8+ repertoires, peaking in CD8+ TEMRA cells and being greater in clinically active patients than in remitting ones. The study acknowledged that relatively few individuals were included in the TCR sequencing and HLA analysis.

RNA was extracted using the RNeasy kit, and roughly 0.45 to 1 ug of the RNA was reverse transcribed with random hexamers. The immunoSEQ multiplex PCR assay, which covers 54 Vbeta and 13 Jbeta segments, was used to amplify TCR beta CDR3 regions. PCR amplification bias was corrected by using a synthetic template baseline for primer optimization and computational correction. The authors' pipeline ran thus. Reads were annotated to V, D and J genes according to IMGT and were analyzed with immunoSEQ Analyzer, with only productive sequences retained. Clonality was calculated as one minus the Shannon entropy normalized by log2 of the number of productive unique sequences. For each patient and control, public and private clones were evaluated among the 100 most prevalent clones. A clone was defined as Susac-specific if it was absent from the healthy and MS cohorts, from roughly 980 published viral clones and from other ImmuneACCESS disease sequences. Using fastp trimming at Q25 and MiXCR clonotype assembly, TCRdb reanalyzed the public sequencing data and kept in-frame beta chains. Rows with one shared CDR3 protein collapse into an entry with the most common genes and DNA. The V and J calls were not made by the authors but by TCRdb's processing. The sample profile shows tens of thousands of distinct CDR3 sequences; roughly 96% of them were found once. Of the sample, about 0.65% falls within the top ten clones.

Material for sequencing was CD8+ T cells from PBMCs. The receptor was derived from a human donor with Susac syndrome.

In nucleotide form, the sequence is TGCAGCGTTGAGGGGACAGGGGGGTTGAGGGGCTACACCTTC. This translates into CSVEGTGGLRGYTF. The chain is made from TRBV29-1 and TRBJ1-2; TRBD1 lines up with 11 middle nucleotides. In the germline V gene, CDR1 corresponds to SQVTM and CDR2 to ANQGSEA. The CDR3 runs 14 amino acids, cysteine and phenylalanine included. CDR3 DNA is the only sequence kept; it has 42 bases, read in frame from the first base. V ends up 3 bases short and J 8 bases short, with an unmatched junction base count of 8.